A selection of T cell receptor beta chains follows, all from one sample in a study of OX40 agonist ivuxolimab in advanced cancers. TCRdb's table, derived via immunoSEQ multiplex PCR, lists solely in-frame clones and lacks some. The profile shows tens of thousands of clones, about 89% of them singletons. Sequences were derived from CD4+ or CD8+ T cells sorted from blood, sampled in a trial of the OX40 agonist ivuxolimab. The receptor set was obtained from an adult with an advanced solid tumor such as melanoma, head and neck, liver or kidney cancer. Both conserved end residues are part of each CDR3. Fields, in order: J gene, clone size, D gene, V gene, CDR3 protein, CDR3 DNA. A D gene is named only where the DNA matches it firmly. Clone size appears in some rows only: once, few, many, or a class for an expanded clone.

j_gene: TRBJ2-7; abundance: NA; d_gene: NA; v_gene: TRBV7-9; CDR3aa: CASSWGGDEQYF; CDR3nt: TGTGCCAGCAGTTGGGGGGGCGACGAGCAGTACTTC
j_gene: TRBJ1-1; abundance: NA; d_gene: TRBD1; v_gene: TRBV28; CDR3aa: CASSLTGSTEAFF; CDR3nt: TGTGCCAGCAGTCTGACAGGGAGCACTGAAGCTTTCTTT
j_gene: TRBJ1-5; abundance: NA; d_gene: TRBD1; v_gene: TRBV4-2; CDR3aa: CASSLFTGGGQPQHF; CDR3nt: TGTGCCAGCAGCCTCTTTACAGGGGGAGGTCAGCCCCAGCATTTT
j_gene: TRBJ2-7; abundance: once; d_gene: NA; v_gene: TRBV6-5; CDR3aa: CASSDYEQYF; CDR3nt: TGTGCCAGCAGTGACTACGAGCAGTACTTC
j_gene: TRBJ2-3; abundance: once; d_gene: NA; v_gene: TRBV29-1; CDR3aa: CSVWLDPPESADTQYF; CDR3nt: TGCAGCGTTTGGCTCGACCCCCCAGAGTCTGCAGATACGCAGTATTTT
j_gene: TRBJ2-1; abundance: NA; d_gene: TRBD2; v_gene: TRBV6-5; CDR3aa: CASSYSAGGTGDEQFF; CDR3nt: TGTGCCAGCAGTTACTCGGCGGGGGGAACTGGGGATGAGCAGTTCTTC
j_gene: TRBJ1-5; abundance: once; d_gene: NA; v_gene: TRBV19; CDR3aa: CASSPNLNQPQHF; CDR3nt: TGTGCCAGTAGTCCCAACCTCAATCAGCCCCAGCATTTT
j_gene: TRBJ2-3; abundance: NA; d_gene: TRBD1; v_gene: TRBV10-3; CDR3aa: CAISEPDRGISTDTQYF; CDR3nt: TGTGCCATCAGTGAGCCGGACAGGGGGATTAGCACAGATACGCAGTATTTT
j_gene: TRBJ2-7; abundance: few; d_gene: NA; v_gene: TRBV5-3; CDR3aa: CARSPRSATPYEQYF; CDR3nt: TGTGCCAGAAGCCCCCGATCGGCTACTCCCTACGAGCAGTACTTC
j_gene: TRBJ1-1; abundance: NA; d_gene: NA; v_gene: TRBV4-3; CDR3aa: CASSQDGVGTEAFF; CDR3nt: TGCGCCAGCAGCCAAGATGGGGTGGGCACTGAAGCTTTCTTT
j_gene: TRBJ1-5; abundance: NA; d_gene: NA; v_gene: TRBV7-9; CDR3aa: CASSLGRAGQPQHF; CDR3nt: TGTGCCAGCAGCTTGGGCAGGGCGGGTCAGCCCCAGCATTTT
j_gene: TRBJ1-2; abundance: NA; d_gene: NA; v_gene: TRBV19; CDR3aa: CATLGGRNSANYGYTF; CDR3nt: TGTGCCACCCTAGGGGGGAGGAATTCAGCTAACTATGGCTACACCTTC
j_gene: TRBJ2-6; abundance: NA; d_gene: TRBD1; v_gene: TRBV9; CDR3aa: CASSLTGAPSGANVLTF; CDR3nt: TGTGCCAGCAGCCTGACAGGGGCTCCCTCTGGGGCCAACGTCCTGACTTTC
j_gene: TRBJ2-3; abundance: NA; d_gene: TRBD2; v_gene: TRBV7-3; CDR3aa: CASSLGGGADTQYF; CDR3nt: TGTGCCAGCAGCTTAGGCGGGGGGGCAGATACGCAGTATTTT
j_gene: TRBJ1-5; abundance: NA; d_gene: NA; v_gene: TRBV11-2; CDR3aa: CASSQIWRWNQPQHF; CDR3nt: TGCGCCAGCAGCCAAATCTGGAGGTGGAATCAGCCCCAGCATTTT
j_gene: TRBJ2-1; abundance: NA; d_gene: TRBD2; v_gene: TRBV13; CDR3aa: CASSLEAGAENEQFF; CDR3nt: TGTGCCAGCAGCTTAGAGGCGGGAGCGGAAAATGAGCAGTTCTTC
j_gene: TRBJ2-1; abundance: NA; d_gene: NA; v_gene: TRBV5-5; CDR3aa: CASSFKASGTYNEQFF; CDR3nt: TGTGCCAGCAGCTTCAAGGCCAGCGGGACATACAATGAGCAGTTCTTC
j_gene: TRBJ1-2; abundance: NA; d_gene: NA; v_gene: TRBV29-1; CDR3aa: CSVERGYGYTF; CDR3nt: TGCAGCGTTGAGCGGGGTTATGGCTACACCTTC
j_gene: TRBJ1-6; abundance: few; d_gene: NA; v_gene: TRBV9; CDR3aa: CASSVGPPYRSPLHF; CDR3nt: TGTGCCAGCAGCGTAGGGCCACCGTATCGTTCACCCCTCCACTTT
j_gene: TRBJ2-3; abundance: NA; d_gene: TRBD1; v_gene: TRBV5-5; CDR3aa: CAGDRGTDTQYF; CDR3nt: TGTGCCGGCGACAGGGGCACAGATACGCAGTATTTT
j_gene: TRBJ2-7; abundance: NA; d_gene: NA; v_gene: TRBV11-3; CDR3aa: CASSLMDSYEQYF; CDR3nt: TGTGCCAGCAGCTTAATGGACAGCTACGAGCAGTACTTC
j_gene: TRBJ1-1; abundance: NA; d_gene: NA; v_gene: TRBV28; CDR3aa: CASSLPYGEMQNTEAFF; CDR3nt: TGTGCCAGCAGTTTACCCTATGGAGAGATGCAGAACACTGAAGCTTTCTTT
j_gene: TRBJ1-2; abundance: NA; d_gene: NA; v_gene: TRBV5-5; CDR3aa: CASRVVNYGYTF; CDR3nt: TGTGCCTCGAGGGTAGTTAACTATGGCTACACCTTC
j_gene: TRBJ2-1; abundance: NA; d_gene: NA; v_gene: TRBV9; CDR3aa: CASSVVGGMRNEQFF; CDR3nt: TGTGCCAGCAGCGTAGTTGGAGGGATGCGCAATGAGCAGTTCTTC
j_gene: TRBJ2-5; abundance: NA; d_gene: NA; v_gene: TRBV4-1; CDR3aa: CASSQEGGAWETQYF; CDR3nt: TGCGCCAGCAGCCAAGAGGGGGGGGCCTGGGAGACCCAGTACTTC
j_gene: TRBJ2-4; abundance: NA; d_gene: TRBD2; v_gene: TRBV11-3; CDR3aa: CASSLDALAGLDKNIQYF; CDR3nt: TGTGCCAGCAGCTTAGATGCCCTAGCGGGTCTTGACAAAAACATTCAGTACTTC
j_gene: TRBJ2-1; abundance: NA; d_gene: TRBD2; v_gene: TRBV30; CDR3aa: CAWDWGLAVYNEQFF; CDR3nt: TGTGCCTGGGATTGGGGACTAGCGGTCTACAATGAGCAGTTCTTC
j_gene: TRBJ2-7; abundance: NA; d_gene: NA; v_gene: TRBV7-9; CDR3aa: CASSLADMYEQYF; CDR3nt: TGTGCCAGCAGCTTAGCGGACATGTACGAGCAGTACTTC
j_gene: TRBJ1-3; abundance: NA; d_gene: TRBD1; v_gene: TRBV29-1; CDR3aa: CSVGTGGNTIYF; CDR3nt: TGCAGCGTAGGGACAGGTGGAAACACCATATATTTT
j_gene: TRBJ2-1; abundance: NA; d_gene: NA; v_gene: TRBV11-3; CDR3aa: CASSIGNGAYNEQFF; CDR3nt: TGTGCCAGCAGTATCGGTAACGGAGCCTACAATGAGCAGTTCTTC
j_gene: TRBJ2-7; abundance: NA; d_gene: TRBD1; v_gene: TRBV30; CDR3aa: CAWSWGRQGQGYEQYF; CDR3nt: TGTGCCTGGAGTTGGGGGCGACAGGGCCAGGGCTACGAGCAGTACTTC
j_gene: TRBJ1-5; abundance: NA; d_gene: TRBD1; v_gene: TRBV4-3; CDR3aa: CASRQSDRRIYSNQPQHF; CDR3nt: TGCGCCAGCAGGCAATCGGACAGGAGAATTTATAGCAATCAGCCCCAGCATTTT
j_gene: TRBJ1-2; abundance: NA; d_gene: NA; v_gene: TRBV4-2; CDR3aa: CASRGNYGYTF; CDR3nt: TGTGCCAGCAGGGGGAACTATGGCTACACCTTC
j_gene: TRBJ2-7; abundance: NA; d_gene: NA; v_gene: TRBV4-1; CDR3aa: CASSQPNMYEQYF; CDR3nt: TGCGCCAGCAGCCAACCAAACATGTACGAGCAGTACTTC
j_gene: TRBJ1-4; abundance: NA; d_gene: NA; v_gene: TRBV13; CDR3aa: CASSLRGGGEKLFF; CDR3nt: TGTGCCAGCAGCTTACGAGGGGGAGGGGAAAAACTGTTTTTT
j_gene: TRBJ2-3; abundance: NA; d_gene: NA; v_gene: TRBV29-1; CDR3aa: CSVELESSDTQYF; CDR3nt: TGCAGCGTTGAATTGGAAAGCTCAGATACGCAGTATTTT
j_gene: TRBJ2-5; abundance: NA; d_gene: TRBD1; v_gene: TRBV2; CDR3aa: CASSDWQGAAETQYF; CDR3nt: TGTGCCAGCAGTGATTGGCAGGGGGCTGCAGAGACCCAGTACTTC
j_gene: TRBJ1-2; abundance: NA; d_gene: TRBD1; v_gene: TRBV5-1; CDR3aa: CASSLSDRAYGYTF; CDR3nt: TGCGCCAGCAGCTTGAGTGACAGGGCCTATGGCTACACCTTC
j_gene: TRBJ2-7; abundance: NA; d_gene: TRBD1; v_gene: TRBV27; CDR3aa: CASSVGTGDYEQYF; CDR3nt: TGTGCCAGCAGCGTTGGGACAGGCGACTACGAGCAGTACTTC
j_gene: TRBJ2-5; abundance: NA; d_gene: NA; v_gene: TRBV11-2; CDR3aa: CASSLEVSETQYF; CDR3nt: TGTGCCAGCAGCTTAGAGGTATCGGAGACCCAGTACTTC
j_gene: TRBJ1-1; abundance: NA; d_gene: NA; v_gene: TRBV6-5; CDR3aa: CASSYSPGITEAFF; CDR3nt: TGTGCCAGCAGTTACTCGCCAGGGATCACTGAAGCTTTCTTT
j_gene: TRBJ2-7; abundance: NA; d_gene: NA; v_gene: TRBV19; CDR3aa: CASGQGGYEQYF; CDR3nt: TGTGCCAGTGGTCAGGGTGGGTACGAGCAGTACTTC
j_gene: TRBJ2-2; abundance: NA; d_gene: NA; v_gene: TRBV6-1; CDR3aa: CASVEALYTGELFF; CDR3nt: TGTGCCAGCGTTGAGGCTCTTTACACCGGGGAGCTGTTTTTT
j_gene: TRBJ2-2; abundance: NA; d_gene: NA; v_gene: TRBV19; CDR3aa: CASSPGGSDTGELFF; CDR3nt: TGTGCCAGTAGTCCCGGGGGCAGTGACACCGGGGAGCTGTTTTTT
j_gene: TRBJ1-3; abundance: NA; d_gene: NA; v_gene: TRBV27; CDR3aa: CASTDSGNTIYF; CDR3nt: TGTGCCAGCACTGACTCTGGAAACACCATATATTTT
j_gene: TRBJ2-2; abundance: NA; d_gene: NA; v_gene: TRBV5-1; CDR3aa: CASSLSMVLAGESGELFF; CDR3nt: TGCGCCAGCAGCTTGTCGATGGTTTTGGCAGGGGAATCCGGGGAGCTGTTTTTT
j_gene: TRBJ2-7; abundance: NA; d_gene: NA; v_gene: TRBV11-2; CDR3aa: CASSLEGTPSYEQYF; CDR3nt: TGTGCCAGCAGCTTAGAGGGGACTCCCTCCTACGAGCAGTACTTC
j_gene: TRBJ1-1; abundance: NA; d_gene: NA; v_gene: TRBV9; CDR3aa: CASSSDGAGNTEAFF; CDR3nt: TGTGCCAGCAGCTCGGACGGTGCGGGGAACACTGAAGCTTTCTTT